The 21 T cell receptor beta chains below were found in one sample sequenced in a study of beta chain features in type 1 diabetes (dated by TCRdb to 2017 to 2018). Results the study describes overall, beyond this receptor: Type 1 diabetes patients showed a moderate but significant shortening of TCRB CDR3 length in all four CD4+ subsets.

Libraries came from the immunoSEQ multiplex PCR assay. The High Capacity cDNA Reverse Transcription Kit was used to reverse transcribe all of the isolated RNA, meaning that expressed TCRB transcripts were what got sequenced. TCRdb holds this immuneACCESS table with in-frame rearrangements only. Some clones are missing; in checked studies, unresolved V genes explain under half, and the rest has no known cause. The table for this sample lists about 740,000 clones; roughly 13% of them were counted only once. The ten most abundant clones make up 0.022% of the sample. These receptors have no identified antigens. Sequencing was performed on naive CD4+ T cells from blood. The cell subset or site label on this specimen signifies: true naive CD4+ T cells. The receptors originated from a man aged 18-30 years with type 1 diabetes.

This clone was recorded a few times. In nucleotides, the CDR3 is TGTGCCAGCGGAGGGACTACCCGACCCACCCAGTACTTC. This gives the protein CASGGTTRPTQYF. This rearrangement joins TRBV2 to TRBJ2-5; 7 bases fit TRBD2. V lost 8 bases, J lost 8 bases, and 11 bases stayed unmatched. In germline, CDR1 is SNHLY, CDR2 FYNNEI. The CDR3 consists of 13 residues.

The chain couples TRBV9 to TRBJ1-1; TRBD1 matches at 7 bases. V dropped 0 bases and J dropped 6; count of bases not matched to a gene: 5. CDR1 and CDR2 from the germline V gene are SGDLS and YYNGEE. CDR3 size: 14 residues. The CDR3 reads CASSVVGQPAEAFF. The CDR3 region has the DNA TGTGCCAGCAGCGTAGTGGGACAGCCGGCTGAAGCTTTCTTT.

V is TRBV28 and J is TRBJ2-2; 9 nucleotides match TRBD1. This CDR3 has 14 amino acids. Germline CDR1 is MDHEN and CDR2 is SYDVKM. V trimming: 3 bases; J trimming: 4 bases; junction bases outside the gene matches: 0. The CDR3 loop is CASSLGQGTGELFF. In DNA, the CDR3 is TGTGCCAGCAGTTTGGGACAGGGCACCGGGGAGCTGTTTTTT. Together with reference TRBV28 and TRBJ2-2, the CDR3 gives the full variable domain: DVKVTQSSRYLVKRTGEKVFLECVQDMDHENMFWYRQDPGLGLRLIYFSYDVKMKEKGDIPEGYSVSREKKERFSLILESASTNQTSMYLCASSLGQGTGELFFGEGSRLTVL.

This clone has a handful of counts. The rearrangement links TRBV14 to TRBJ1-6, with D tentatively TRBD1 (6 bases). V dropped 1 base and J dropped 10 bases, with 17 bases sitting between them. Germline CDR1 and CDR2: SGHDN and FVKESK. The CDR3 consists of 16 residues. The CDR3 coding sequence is TGTGCCAGCAGCCAAGTTGGGGGGAACACAGGGTCACCCCTCCACTTT. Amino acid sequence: CASSQVGGNTGSPLHF.

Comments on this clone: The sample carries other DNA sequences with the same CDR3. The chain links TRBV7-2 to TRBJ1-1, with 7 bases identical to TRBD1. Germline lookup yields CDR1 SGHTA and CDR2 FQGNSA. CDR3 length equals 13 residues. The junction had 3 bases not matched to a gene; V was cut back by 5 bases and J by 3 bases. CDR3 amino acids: CASSRDRDTEAFF. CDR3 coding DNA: TGTGCCAGCAGCCGTGACAGGGACACTGAAGCTTTCTTT.

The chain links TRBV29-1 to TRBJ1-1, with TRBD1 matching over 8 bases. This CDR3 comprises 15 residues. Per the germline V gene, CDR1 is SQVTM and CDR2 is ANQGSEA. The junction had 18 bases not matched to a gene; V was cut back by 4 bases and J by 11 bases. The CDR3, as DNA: TGCAGCGTTGTATCCTTCATTGGGCAGGGGGCAGATGCTTTCTTT. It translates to CSVVSFIGQGADAFF.

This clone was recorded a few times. CDR3 DNA sequence: TGTGCCTGGAGTCGAGGACAGAATCAGCCCCAGCATTTT. It encodes CAWSRGQNQPQHF. The rearrangement joins TRBV30 to TRBJ1-5; D perhaps matches TRBD1 (6 bases). Per the germline V gene, CDR1 is GTSNPN and CDR2 is SVGIG (reference sequence). The CDR3 runs to 13 residues. V dropped 2 bases and J dropped 4 bases, with 9 bases sitting between them.

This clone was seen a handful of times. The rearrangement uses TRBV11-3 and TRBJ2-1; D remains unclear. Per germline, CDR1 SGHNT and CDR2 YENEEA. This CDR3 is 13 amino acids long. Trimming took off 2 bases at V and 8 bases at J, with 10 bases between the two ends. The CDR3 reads CASSLPSSDEQFF. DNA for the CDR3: TGTGCCAGCAGCTTACCATCCTCGGATGAGCAGTTCTTC.

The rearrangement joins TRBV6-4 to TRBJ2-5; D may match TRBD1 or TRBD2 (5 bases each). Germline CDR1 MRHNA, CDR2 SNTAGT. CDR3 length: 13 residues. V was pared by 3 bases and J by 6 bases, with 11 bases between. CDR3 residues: CASSEGVGQTQYF. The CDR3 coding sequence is TGTGCCAGCAGTGAGGGGGTCGGGCAGACCCAGTACTTC.

The CDR3 loop reads CASSQDGTTTYEQYF. CDR3 nucleotides: TGCGCCAGCAGCCAAGATGGGACCACTACCTACGAGCAGTACTTC. The gene calls are TRBV4-1 and TRBJ2-7; possibly TRBD1 or TRBD2 for D (5 bases each). The CDR3 length is 15 residues. CDR1 is MGHRA and CDR2 is YSYEKL in the germline V gene. Trimming removed 0 bases from V and 2 bases from J, with 11 bases in between.

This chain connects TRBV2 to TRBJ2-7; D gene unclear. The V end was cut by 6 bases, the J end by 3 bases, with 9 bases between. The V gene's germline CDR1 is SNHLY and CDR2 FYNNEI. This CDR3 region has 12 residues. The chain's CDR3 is CASRNTYYEQYF. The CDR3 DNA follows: TGTGCCAGCAGGAACACCTACTACGAGCAGTACTTC.

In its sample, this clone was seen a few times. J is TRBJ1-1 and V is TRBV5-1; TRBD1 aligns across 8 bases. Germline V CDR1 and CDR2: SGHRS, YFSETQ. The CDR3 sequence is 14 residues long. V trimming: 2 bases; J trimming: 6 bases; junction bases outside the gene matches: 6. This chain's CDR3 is CASSFQGASAEAFF. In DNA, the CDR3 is TGCGCCAGCAGCTTCCAGGGGGCGTCGGCTGAAGCTTTCTTT.

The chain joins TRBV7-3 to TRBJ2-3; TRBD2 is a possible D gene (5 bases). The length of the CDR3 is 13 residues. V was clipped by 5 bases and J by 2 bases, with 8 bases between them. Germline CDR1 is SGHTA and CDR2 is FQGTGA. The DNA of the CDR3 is TGTGCCAGCAGCGGCGGGTCCACAGATACGCAGTATTTT. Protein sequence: CASSGGSTDTQYF.

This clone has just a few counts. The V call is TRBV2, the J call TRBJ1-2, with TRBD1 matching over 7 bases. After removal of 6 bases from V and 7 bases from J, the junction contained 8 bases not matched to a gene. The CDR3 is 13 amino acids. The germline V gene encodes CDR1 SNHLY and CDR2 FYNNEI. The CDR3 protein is CASSQYRGRGYTF. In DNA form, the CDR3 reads TGTGCCAGCAGCCAATACAGGGGCCGTGGCTACACCTTC.

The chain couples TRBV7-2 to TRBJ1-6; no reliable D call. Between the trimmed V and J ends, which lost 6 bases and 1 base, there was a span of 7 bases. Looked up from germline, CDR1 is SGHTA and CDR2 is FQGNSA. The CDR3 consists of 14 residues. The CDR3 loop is CASRRSSYNSPLHF. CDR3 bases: TGTGCCAGCAGACGGAGTTCCTATAATTCACCCCTCCACTTT.

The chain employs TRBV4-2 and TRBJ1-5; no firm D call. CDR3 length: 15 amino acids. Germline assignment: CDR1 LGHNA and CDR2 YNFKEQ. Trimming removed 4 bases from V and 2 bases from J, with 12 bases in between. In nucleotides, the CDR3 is TGTGCCAGCAGCCCCGCGCTCGCGGGCAATCAGCCCCAGCATTTT. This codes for CASSPALAGNQPQHF.

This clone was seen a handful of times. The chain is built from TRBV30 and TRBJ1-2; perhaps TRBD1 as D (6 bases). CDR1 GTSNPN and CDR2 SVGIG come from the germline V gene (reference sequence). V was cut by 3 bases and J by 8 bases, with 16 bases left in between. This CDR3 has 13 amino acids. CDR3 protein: CAWSTGTSGGYTF. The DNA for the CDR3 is TGTGCCTGGAGCACCGGGACATCGGGCGGCTACACCTTC.

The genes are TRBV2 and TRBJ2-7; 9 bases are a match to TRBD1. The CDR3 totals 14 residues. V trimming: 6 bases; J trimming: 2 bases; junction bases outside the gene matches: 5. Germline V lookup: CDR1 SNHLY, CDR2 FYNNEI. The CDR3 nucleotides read TGTGCCAGCAGCGGGACAGGGAGCCCCTACGAGCAGTACTTC. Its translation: CASSGTGSPYEQYF.

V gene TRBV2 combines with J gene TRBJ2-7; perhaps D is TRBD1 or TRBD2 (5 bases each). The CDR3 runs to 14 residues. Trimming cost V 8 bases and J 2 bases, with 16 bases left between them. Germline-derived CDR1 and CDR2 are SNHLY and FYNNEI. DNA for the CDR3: TGTGCCAGCTCCGGGGCAGCAGTCACCTACGAGCAGTACTTC. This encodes CASSGAAVTYEQYF.

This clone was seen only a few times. CDR3 in amino acids: CAIPLRRPNTGELFF. The DNA of the CDR3 is TGTGCCATCCCCCTGAGGAGGCCCAACACCGGGGAGCTGTTTTTT. J is TRBJ2-2 and V is TRBV7-2; TRBD2 might be the D (5 bases). Germline CDR1 reads SGHTA; CDR2 reads FQGNSA. The CDR3 loop spans 15 amino acids. V dropped 10 bases and J dropped 2 bases, with 17 bases sitting between them.

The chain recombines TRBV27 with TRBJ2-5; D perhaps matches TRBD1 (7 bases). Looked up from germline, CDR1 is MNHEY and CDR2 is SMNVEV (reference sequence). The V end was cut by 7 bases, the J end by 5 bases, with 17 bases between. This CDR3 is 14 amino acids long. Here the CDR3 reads CASKFIAGGETQYF. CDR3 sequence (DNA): TGTGCCAGCAAGTTTATAGCAGGGGGGGAGACCCAGTACTTC.